This T cell receptor (beta chain) is from a study of blood T cell repertoires in COVID-19. This CDR3 contains 15 residues. V was clipped by 3 bases and J by 0 bases, with 11 bases between them. Germline CDR1 KGHSH, CDR2 LQKENI. TCRdb's copy holds only in-frame clones and misses some; the assay was immunoSEQ multiplex PCR. The data show under 200,000 clones, roughly four fifths seen once. V usage is TRBV18 and J usage is TRBJ1-1; D gene ambiguous. This receptor was obtained from a woman at least 80 years old with acute or convalescent COVID-19. The specimen sequenced was peripheral blood. CDR3 nucleotide sequence: TGTGCCAGCTCACCCAGCGGGGAAATGAACACTGAAGCTTTCTTT. Protein: CASSPSGEMNTEAFF.